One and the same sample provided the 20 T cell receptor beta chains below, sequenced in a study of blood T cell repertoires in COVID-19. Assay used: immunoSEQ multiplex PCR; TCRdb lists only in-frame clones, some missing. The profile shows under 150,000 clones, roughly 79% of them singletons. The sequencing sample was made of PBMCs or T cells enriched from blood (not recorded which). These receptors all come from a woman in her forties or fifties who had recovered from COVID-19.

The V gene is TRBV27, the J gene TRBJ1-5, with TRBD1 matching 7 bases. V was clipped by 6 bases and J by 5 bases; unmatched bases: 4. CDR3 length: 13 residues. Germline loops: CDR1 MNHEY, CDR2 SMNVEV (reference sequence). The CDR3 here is CASSLGGDQPQHF. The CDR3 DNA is TGTGCCAGCAGCTTAGGGGGCGATCAGCCCCAGCATTTT.

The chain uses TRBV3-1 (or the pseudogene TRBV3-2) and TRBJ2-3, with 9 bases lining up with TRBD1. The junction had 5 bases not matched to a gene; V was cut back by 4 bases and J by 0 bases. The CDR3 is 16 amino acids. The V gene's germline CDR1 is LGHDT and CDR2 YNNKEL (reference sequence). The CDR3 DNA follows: TGTGCCAGCAGCCGCCCGGGACAGGGAAGCACAGATACGCAGTATTTT. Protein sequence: CASSRPGQGSTDTQYF.

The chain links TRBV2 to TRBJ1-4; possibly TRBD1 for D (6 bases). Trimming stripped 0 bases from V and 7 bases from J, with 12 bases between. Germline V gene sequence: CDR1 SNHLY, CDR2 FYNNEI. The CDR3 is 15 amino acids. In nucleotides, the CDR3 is TGTGCCAGCAGTGAAGCCCACAGGGATGGTGAAAAACTGTTTTTT. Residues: CASSEAHRDGEKLFF.

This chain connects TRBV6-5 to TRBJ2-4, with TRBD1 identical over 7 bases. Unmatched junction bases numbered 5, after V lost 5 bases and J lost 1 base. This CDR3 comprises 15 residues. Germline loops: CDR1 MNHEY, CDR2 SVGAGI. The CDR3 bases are TGTGCCAGCAGTATGACAGGGCTGGCCAAAAACATTCAGTACTTC. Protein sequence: CASSMTGLAKNIQYF.

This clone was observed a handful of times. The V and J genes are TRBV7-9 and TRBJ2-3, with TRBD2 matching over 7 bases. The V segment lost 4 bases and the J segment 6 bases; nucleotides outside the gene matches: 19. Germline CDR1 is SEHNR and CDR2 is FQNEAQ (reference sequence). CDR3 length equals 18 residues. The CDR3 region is CASSSSEGRGRTWDTQYF. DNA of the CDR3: TGTGCCAGCAGCTCCTCCGAGGGGCGGGGGAGGACCTGGGATACGCAGTATTTT.

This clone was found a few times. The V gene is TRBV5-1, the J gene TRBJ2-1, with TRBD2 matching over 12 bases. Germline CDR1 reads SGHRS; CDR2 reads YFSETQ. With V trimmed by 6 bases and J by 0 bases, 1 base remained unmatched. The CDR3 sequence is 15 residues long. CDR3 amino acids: CASTTSGSSYNEQFF. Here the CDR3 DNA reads TGCGCCAGCACGACTAGCGGGAGCTCCTACAATGAGCAGTTCTTC. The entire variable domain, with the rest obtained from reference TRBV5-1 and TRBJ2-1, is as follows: KAGVTQTPRYLIKTRGQQVTLSCSPISGHRSVSWYQQTPGQGLQFLFEYFSETQRNKGNFPGRFSGRQFSNSRSEMNVSTLELGDSALYLCASTTSGSSYNEQFFGPGTRLTVL.

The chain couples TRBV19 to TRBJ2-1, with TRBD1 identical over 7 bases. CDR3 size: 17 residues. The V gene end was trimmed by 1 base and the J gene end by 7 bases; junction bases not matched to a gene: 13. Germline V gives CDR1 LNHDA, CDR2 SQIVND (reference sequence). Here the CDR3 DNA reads TGTGCCAGTAGTATAGGGGCGGGCCGACAGGGAAGGAATGAGCAGTTCTTC. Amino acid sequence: CASSIGAGRQGRNEQFF.

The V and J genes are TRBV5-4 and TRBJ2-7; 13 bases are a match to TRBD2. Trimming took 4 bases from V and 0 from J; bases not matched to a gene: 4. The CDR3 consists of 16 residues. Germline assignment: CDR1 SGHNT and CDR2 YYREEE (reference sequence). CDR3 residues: CASSEGLAGISYEQYF. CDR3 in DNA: TGTGCCAGCAGCGAGGGACTAGCGGGGATCTCCTACGAGCAGTACTTC.

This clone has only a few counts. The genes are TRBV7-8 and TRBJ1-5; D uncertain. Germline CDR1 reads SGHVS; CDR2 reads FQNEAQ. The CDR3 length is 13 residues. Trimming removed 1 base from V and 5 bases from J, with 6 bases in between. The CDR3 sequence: CASSLVADQPQHF. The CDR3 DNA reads TGTGCCAGCAGCTTAGTGGCTGATCAGCCCCAGCATTTT.

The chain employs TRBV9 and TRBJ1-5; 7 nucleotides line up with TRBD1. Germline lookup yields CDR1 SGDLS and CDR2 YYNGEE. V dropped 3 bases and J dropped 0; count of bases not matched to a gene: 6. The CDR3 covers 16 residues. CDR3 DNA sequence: TGTGCCAGCAGCGGAGGGGGCCCATATAGCAATCAGCCCCAGCATTTT. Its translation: CASSGGGPYSNQPQHF.

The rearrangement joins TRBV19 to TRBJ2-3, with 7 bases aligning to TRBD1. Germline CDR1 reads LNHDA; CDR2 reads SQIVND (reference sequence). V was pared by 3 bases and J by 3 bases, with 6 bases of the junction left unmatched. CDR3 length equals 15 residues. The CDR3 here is CASSMLGTDTDTQYF. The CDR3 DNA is TGTGCCAGTAGTATGCTGGGGACAGATACAGATACGCAGTATTTT.

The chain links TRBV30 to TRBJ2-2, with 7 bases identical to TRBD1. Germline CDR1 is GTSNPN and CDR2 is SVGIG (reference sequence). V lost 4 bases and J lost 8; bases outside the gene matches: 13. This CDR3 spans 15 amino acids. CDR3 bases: TGTGCCTGGAAGATCCGGGACAGATCTTTGGGGGAGCTGTTTTTT. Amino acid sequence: CAWKIRDRSLGELFF.

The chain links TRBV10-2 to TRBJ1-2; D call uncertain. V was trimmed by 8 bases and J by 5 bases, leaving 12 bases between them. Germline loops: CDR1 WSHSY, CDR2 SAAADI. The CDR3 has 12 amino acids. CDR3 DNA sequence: TGCGCCAGCTCCCCTGAGGGATATGGCTACACCTTC. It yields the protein CASSPEGYGYTF.

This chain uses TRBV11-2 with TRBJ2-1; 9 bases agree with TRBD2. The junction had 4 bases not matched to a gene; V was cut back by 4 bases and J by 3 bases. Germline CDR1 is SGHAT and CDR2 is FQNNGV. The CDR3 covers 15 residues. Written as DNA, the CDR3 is TGTGCCAGCAGCTCTAGCGGGACGTTCTACAATGAGCAGTTCTTC. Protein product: CASSSSGTFYNEQFF.

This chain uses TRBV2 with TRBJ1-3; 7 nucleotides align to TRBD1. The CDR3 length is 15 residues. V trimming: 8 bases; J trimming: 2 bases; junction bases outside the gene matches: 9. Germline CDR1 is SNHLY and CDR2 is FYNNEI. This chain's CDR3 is CASRRSGGPGNTIYF. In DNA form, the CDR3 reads TGTGCCAGCCGGCGGTCAGGGGGGCCTGGAAACACCATATATTTT.

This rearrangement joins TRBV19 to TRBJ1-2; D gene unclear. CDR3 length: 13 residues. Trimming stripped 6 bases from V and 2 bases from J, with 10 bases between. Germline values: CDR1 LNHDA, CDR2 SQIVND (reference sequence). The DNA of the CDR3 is TGTGCCAGTAGACCAACAGTCAACTATGGCTACACCTTC. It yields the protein CASRPTVNYGYTF.

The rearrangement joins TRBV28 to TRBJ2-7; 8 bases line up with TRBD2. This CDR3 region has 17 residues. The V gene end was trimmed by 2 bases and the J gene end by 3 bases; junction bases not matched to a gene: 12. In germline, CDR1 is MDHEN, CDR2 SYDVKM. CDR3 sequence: CASSLGSGNQIIYEQYF. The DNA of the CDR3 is TGTGCCAGCAGTTTAGGTAGCGGGAATCAAATTATCTACGAGCAGTACTTC.

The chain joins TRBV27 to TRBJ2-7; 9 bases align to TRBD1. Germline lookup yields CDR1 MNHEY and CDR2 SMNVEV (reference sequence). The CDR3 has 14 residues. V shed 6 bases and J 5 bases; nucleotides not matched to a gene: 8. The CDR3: CASSLQGAIHEQYF. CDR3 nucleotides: TGTGCCAGCAGCCTACAGGGGGCGATCCACGAGCAGTACTTC.

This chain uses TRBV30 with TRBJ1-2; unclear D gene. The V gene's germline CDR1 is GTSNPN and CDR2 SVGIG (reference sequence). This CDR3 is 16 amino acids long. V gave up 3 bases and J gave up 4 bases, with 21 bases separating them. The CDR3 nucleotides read TGTGCCTGGAGCCACCCTTTGGGCAAGTCCCCCTATGGCTACACCTTC. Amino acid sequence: CAWSHPLGKSPYGYTF.

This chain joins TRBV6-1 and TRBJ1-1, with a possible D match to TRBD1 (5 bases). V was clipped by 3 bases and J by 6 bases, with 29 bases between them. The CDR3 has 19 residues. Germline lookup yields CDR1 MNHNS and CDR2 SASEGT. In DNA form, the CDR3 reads TGTGCCAGCAGTGAGGGGGAGGTAGGGGCAGATGAGGCGGTACCTGAAGCTTTCTTT. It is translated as CASSEGEVGADEAVPEAFF.